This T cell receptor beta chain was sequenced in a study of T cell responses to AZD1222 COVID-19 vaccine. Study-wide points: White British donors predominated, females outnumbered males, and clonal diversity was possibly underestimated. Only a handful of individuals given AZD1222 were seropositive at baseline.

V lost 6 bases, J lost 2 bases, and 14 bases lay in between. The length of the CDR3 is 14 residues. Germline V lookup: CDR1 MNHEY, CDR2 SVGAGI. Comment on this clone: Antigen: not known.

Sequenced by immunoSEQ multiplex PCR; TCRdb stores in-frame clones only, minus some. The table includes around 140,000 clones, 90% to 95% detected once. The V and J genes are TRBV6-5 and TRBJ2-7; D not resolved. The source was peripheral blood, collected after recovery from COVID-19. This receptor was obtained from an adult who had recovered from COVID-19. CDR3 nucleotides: TGTGCCAGCAGACCCGATCTTGGGCCCTACGAGCAGTACTTC. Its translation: CASRPDLGPYEQYF.